This note documents a single T cell receptor beta chain sequence. As handled by the study authors: How many nucleated cells were present was estimated from reference gene primer amplification. Sequenced by immunoSEQ multiplex PCR; TCRdb stores in-frame clones only, minus some. V and J calls and clone size are given by that table; D and trimming were obtained from the DNA. Of more than 95,000 clones in the sample, more than 75% are singletons; the top ten hold 5% to 8%. This record comes from a study of blood T cell repertoires in COVID-19. In the study overall: Material from acute and convalescent COVID-19 was sourced from the United States, Italy and Spain. PBMCs, B-cell-depleted T cells, or T cells were the source of the cDNA or gDNA that made up the material.

V lost 3 bases and J lost 4; bases outside the gene matches: 12. The CDR3 covers 17 residues. Germline loops: CDR1 SGDLS, CDR2 YYNGEE. This clonotype was obtained from a human donor in a cohort sampled during active COVID-19. Specimen: peripheral blood. V gene TRBV9 combines with J gene TRBJ2-3; 9 bases are shared with TRBD1. CDR3: CASSERGGQGVSDTQYF. In nucleotides, the CDR3 is TGTGCCAGCAGCGAGAGGGGGGGACAGGGCGTATCAGATACGCAGTATTTT.